The 22 T cell receptor beta chains given below trace back to one sample, sequenced in a study of spatial heterogeneity in lung cancer. Using its own MiXCR run on the 5' RACE reads, TCRdb lists one record per CDR3 protein. The sample holds roughly 120,000 distinct CDR3 sequences; 12% are singletons and the top ten take roughly 15%. The time point was: blood at routine non-recurrence follow-up after resection. No cell sorting; template was whole RNA from tumor, lung tissue or PBMC. Specimen: PBMCs, collected at follow-up. All receptors come from a male donor with early-stage non-small cell lung cancer.

Many counts were recorded for this clonotype. The chain recombines TRBV6-1 with TRBJ2-7; 10 nucleotides align to TRBD1. This CDR3 spans 15 amino acids. In germline, CDR1 is MNHNS, CDR2 SASEGT. V trimming: 3 bases; J trimming: 3 bases; junction bases outside the gene matches: 5. This chain's CDR3 is CASSERTGGNYEQYF. The CDR3 region has the DNA TGTGCCAGCAGTGAGCGGACAGGGGGGAACTACGAGCAGTACTTC.

As for this clonotype: An end of the junction does not agree with germline; a read error may underlie this. This sequence joins TRBV24-1 and TRBJ1-5; 8 nucleotides align to TRBD1. The CDR3 runs 15 residues. CDR1 KGHDR and CDR2 SFDVKD come from the germline V gene. This CDR3 is CATSIGQGSSQPQHF. For the CDR3, the DNA is TGTGCCACCAGTATCGGACAGGGTAGCAGTCAGCCCCAGCATTTT.

This clonotype was detected only a few times. The chain carries TRBV7-2 and TRBJ2-7; perhaps TRBD1 as D (6 bases). The CDR3 is made up of 15 amino acids. V lost 2 bases, J lost 1 base, and 12 bases lay in between. Germline CDR1 SGHTA, CDR2 FQGNSA. The DNA for the CDR3 is TGTGCCAGCAGCTTAACAGGGACCAATTCCTACGAGCAGTACTTC. Residues: CASSLTGTNSYEQYF.

This clonotype occurred many times. The chain joins TRBV10-3 to TRBJ2-5, with D tentatively TRBD2 (5 bases). The CDR3 contains 11 residues. Germline CDR1 ENHRY, CDR2 SYGVKD. With 5 bases removed from V and 5 bases from J, the gap between germline ends came to 6 bases. The CDR3 loop is CAISSGETQYF. The CDR3 nucleotides are TGTGCCATCAGTTCGGGGGAGACCCAGTACTTC.

This clonotype was counted between two and nine times. The V gene is TRBV9, the J gene TRBJ1-2; D uncertain. Trimming shortened V by 5 bases and J by 5 bases, and 13 bases separated the two germline ends. Looked up from germline, CDR1 is SGDLS and CDR2 is YYNGEE. This CDR3 contains 13 residues. CDR3 bases: TGTGCCAGCAGTGGTAACGGGCCATATGGCTACACCTTC. Its protein is CASSGNGPYGYTF.

The rearrangement uses TRBV19 and TRBJ1-4; D remains unclear. This CDR3 comprises 15 residues. The germline V and J ends were trimmed by 3 bases and 4 bases, with 12 bases remaining between them. Germline V gene data show CDR1 as LNHDA and CDR2 as SQIVND (reference sequence). The CDR3 reads CASSIPENLNEKLFF. The DNA for the CDR3 is TGTGCCAGTAGTATTCCCGAGAACCTTAATGAAAAACTGTTTTTT.

The rearrangement uses TRBV19 and TRBJ2-6; possibly TRBD1 for D (5 bases). The germline CDR1 and CDR2 sequences are LNHDA and SQIVND (reference sequence). Trimming left V 3 bases short and J 4 bases short, with 19 bases between. The CDR3 loop spans 18 amino acids. DNA of the CDR3: TGTGCCAGTAGTATGAGAACAGGCTCTCGATCCGGGGCCAACGTCCTGACTTTC. Residues: CASSMRTGSRSGANVLTF.

This clonotype was seen a handful of times. This sequence joins TRBV6-6 and TRBJ1-2; D is uncertain. Trimming removed 6 bases from V and 8 bases from J, with 10 bases in between. Per germline, CDR1 MNHNY and CDR2 SVGAGI (reference sequence). CDR3 length: 11 amino acids. The CDR3 is CASSLERGYTF. The DNA for the CDR3 is TGTGCCAGCAGCCTGGAGAGGGGCTACACCTTC.

This clonotype was counted at least ten times. The V and J genes are TRBV7-9 and TRBJ1-2, with D hard to call. The V gene lost 5 bases and the J gene lost 1 base, with 11 bases spanning the gap. This CDR3 contains 14 residues. Germline CDR1 is SEHNR and CDR2 is FQNEAQ (reference sequence). The CDR3 sequence: CASSPELVNYGYTF. The CDR3, as DNA: TGTGCCAGCAGCCCGGAATTGGTTAACTATGGCTACACCTTC. Supplemented by reference TRBV7-9 and TRBJ1-2, the full variable domain reads DTGVSQNPRHKITKRGQNVTFRCDPISEHNRLYWYRQTLGQGPEFLTYFQNEAQLEKSRLLSDRFSAERPKGSFSTLEIQRTEQGDSAMYLCASSPELVNYGYTFGSGTRLTVV.

This clonotype was recorded many times. V usage is TRBV6-5 and J usage is TRBJ2-7, with D possibly being TRBD1 (5 bases). The V end was cut by 2 bases, the J end by 6 bases, with 11 bases between. CDR3 length: 13 residues. CDR1 and CDR2 (germline): MNHEY, SVGAGI. CDR3 in amino acids: CASSYTAGFEQYF. Here the CDR3 DNA reads TGTGCCAGCAGTTACACGGCAGGGTTCGAGCAGTACTTC.

This clonotype was counted between two and nine times. The chain links TRBV19 to TRBJ1-2, with D possibly TRBD1 on 6 matching bases. V dropped 2 bases and J dropped 6 bases, with 13 bases sitting between them. The germline CDR1 and CDR2 sequences are LNHDA and SQIVND (reference sequence). The CDR3 totals 14 residues. CDR3 residues: CASSISTGTHGYTF. The CDR3 DNA sequence: TGTGCCAGTAGTATATCTACAGGGACCCATGGCTACACCTTC.

Details on this clonotype: One end of the junction does not line up with germline, which may come from a read error. The chain joins TRBV6-5 to TRBJ1-1; unclear D gene. Germline V gene sequence: CDR1 MNHEY, CDR2 SVGAGI. The CDR3 consists of 15 residues. The CDR3 reads CASSDSRTSFTEAFF. CDR3 sequence (DNA): TGTGCCAGCAGTGACTCCCGAACCTCCTTTACTGAAGCTTTCTTT.

This clonotype has just a few counts. V gene TRBV14 combines with J gene TRBJ2-3; 9 bases fit TRBD1. Losses at the gene ends were 6 bases for V and 2 bases for J; bases not matched to a gene: 3. Germline loops: CDR1 SGHDN, CDR2 FVKESK. The CDR3 is 14 amino acids. The CDR3, as DNA: TGTGCCAGCAGGGGGGACAGGGCCACAGATACGCAGTATTTT. Protein: CASRGDRATDTQYF.

The chain uses TRBV7-9 and TRBJ1-1; D is possibly TRBD1 (6 bases). Germline V lookup: CDR1 SEHNR, CDR2 FQNEAQ (reference sequence). The CDR3 has 17 residues. V lost 1 base and J lost 3, with 18 bases in between. The CDR3 nucleotides are TGTGCCAGCAGCTTAGGGTCTGGGATACAGGGCCACACTGAAGCTTTCTTT. Translating gives CASSLGSGIQGHTEAFF.

This clonotype was recorded a few times. The V and J genes are TRBV20-1 and TRBJ2-1; 7 bases are shared with TRBD2. The CDR3 extends over 16 amino acids. CDR1 DFQATT and CDR2 SNEGSKA come from the germline V gene (reference sequence). CDR3 in DNA: TGCAGCGCAAGCCCGGTATATCGGGGGGAGTTGGATGAGCAGTTCTTC. It encodes CSASPVYRGELDEQFF.

V gene TRBV3-1 combines with J gene TRBJ2-1; D call uncertain. The CDR3 totals 15 residues. V was cut by 1 base and J by 6 bases, with 13 bases left in between. CDR1 and CDR2 from the germline V gene are LGHDT and YNNKEL (reference sequence). The DNA for the CDR3 is TGTGCCAGCAGCCAAGGGCCAGATAGTGGCAATGAGCAGTTCTTC. Translating it yields CASSQGPDSGNEQFF.

This clonotype has at least ten counts. The chain links TRBV5-1 to TRBJ1-3; the D is unclear. Germline V gene lookup returns CDR1 SGHRS and CDR2 YFSETQ. This CDR3 contains 13 residues. Trimming took off 3 bases at V and 0 bases at J, with 4 bases between the two ends. Here the CDR3 DNA reads TGCGCCAGCAGCTCCAACTCTGGAAACACCATATATTTT. Its translation: CASSSNSGNTIYF.

Only a few counts were recorded for this clonotype. This chain links TRBV29-1 with TRBJ1-1, with a tentative D call TRBD1 (6 bases). Deletions cut 6 bases from V and 0 bases from J, with 14 bases between. Germline CDR1 and CDR2: SQVTM and ANQGSEA. The CDR3 runs to 14 residues. Here the CDR3 DNA reads TGCAGCGTAGAATACAGGGCCGTGAACACTGAAGCTTTCTTT. Translating gives CSVEYRAVNTEAFF.

J is TRBJ1-1 and V is TRBV12-3 or TRBV12-4; TRBD1 aligns across 7 bases. The V and J ends lost 6 bases and 6 bases, in that order; junction bases with no gene match: 4. This CDR3 has 12 residues. The CDR3 protein is CASSRGLAEAFF. CDR3 bases: TGTGCCAGCAGCAGGGGGTTGGCTGAAGCTTTCTTT.

The chain joins TRBV28 to TRBJ2-3; the D gene is possibly TRBD2 (6 bases). This CDR3 comprises 14 residues. Germline loops: CDR1 MDHEN, CDR2 SYDVKM. Trimming removed 7 bases from V and 3 bases from J, with 14 bases in between. The CDR3 is CASTLGAGTDTQYF. The CDR3 nucleotides read TGTGCCAGCACCCTAGGGGCGGGAACAGATACGCAGTATTTT.

The V gene is TRBV10-3, the J gene TRBJ2-3; the D gene is possibly TRBD1 (5 bases). This CDR3 spans 14 amino acids. V gave up 0 bases and J gave up 4 bases, with 8 bases separating them. Germline V CDR1 and CDR2: ENHRY, SYGVKD. CDR3 sequence (DNA): TGTGCCATCAGTGAGTCCCAGGGTTCAGATACGCAGTATTTT. This codes for CAISESQGSDTQYF.

This chain connects TRBV20-1 to TRBJ1-5, with no clear D. V lost 1 base and J lost 0, with 7 bases in between. Germline V gives CDR1 DFQATT, CDR2 SNEGSKA (reference sequence). This CDR3 is 14 amino acids long. CDR3 nucleotide sequence: TGCAGTGCTAGAGTGGACGTTAGCAATCAGCCCCAGCATTTT. The encoded protein is CSARVDVSNQPQHF.